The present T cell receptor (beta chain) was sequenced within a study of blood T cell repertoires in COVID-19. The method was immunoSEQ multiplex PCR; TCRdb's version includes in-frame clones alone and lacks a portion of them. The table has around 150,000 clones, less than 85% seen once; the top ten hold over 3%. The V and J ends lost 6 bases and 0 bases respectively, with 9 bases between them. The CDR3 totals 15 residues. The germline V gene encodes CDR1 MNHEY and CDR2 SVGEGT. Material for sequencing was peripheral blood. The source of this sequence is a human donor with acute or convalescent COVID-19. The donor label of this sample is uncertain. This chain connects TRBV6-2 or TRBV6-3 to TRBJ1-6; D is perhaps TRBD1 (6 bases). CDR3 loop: CASSTDSSYNSPLHF. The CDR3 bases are TGTGCCAGCAGCACGGACAGCTCCTATAATTCACCCCTCCACTTT.